A selection of T cell receptor beta chains follows, all from one sample in a study of cytomegalovirus exposure and HLA in healthy donors. Sequencing was performed with immunoSEQ multiplex PCR; in TCRdb, only in-frame clones are kept and a portion is missing. This sample has more than 95,000 clones, with over 65% found just once. The source material was PBMCs. These TCRs come from a man aged 25-45 years in good health and CMV-seropositive. Each CDR3 is given with its conserved first and last residue.

j_call: TRBJ2-1; v_call: TRBV27; cdr3_aa: CASSLRGYNEQFF
j_call: TRBJ2-3; v_call: TRBV29-1; cdr3_aa: CSVEAGQLTLATQYF
j_call: TRBJ1-3; v_call: TRBV5-1; cdr3_aa: CASSLVQGIASGNTIYF
j_call: TRBJ2-3; v_call: TRBV7-3; cdr3_aa: CASSLTPPPDSPQYF
j_call: TRBJ2-7; v_call: TRBV5-4; cdr3_aa: CASSTKRERSYEQYF
j_call: TRBJ2-2; v_call: TRBV30; cdr3_aa: CAWSKDSNTGELFF
j_call: TRBJ2-1; v_call: TRBV6-6; cdr3_aa: CASRRSGRINEQFF
j_call: TRBJ2-7; v_call: TRBV14; cdr3_aa: CASSQQGASPYEQYF
j_call: TRBJ2-2; v_call: TRBV15; cdr3_aa: CATSTQWTGTNTGELFF
j_call: TRBJ2-7; v_call: TRBV7-8; cdr3_aa: CASSFPLQTSGYEQYF
j_call: TRBJ2-7; v_call: TRBV7-2; cdr3_aa: CASSSNREDYEQYF
j_call: TRBJ1-1; v_call: TRBV6-6; cdr3_aa: CASSRIGQRETEAFF
j_call: TRBJ1-5; v_call: TRBV27; cdr3_aa: CASSLAGEGQPQHF
j_call: TRBJ1-4; v_call: TRBV19; cdr3_aa: CASSTGFNEKLFF
j_call: TRBJ2-3; v_call: TRBV27; cdr3_aa: CASSFSSTDTQYF
j_call: TRBJ1-1; v_call: TRBV29-1; cdr3_aa: CSVPGDRGYMNTEAFF
j_call: TRBJ2-7; v_call: TRBV14; cdr3_aa: CASSQGGGGNEQYF
j_call: TRBJ2-3; v_call: TRBV10-3; cdr3_aa: CAISVLLAGGGADTQYF
j_call: TRBJ2-1; v_call: TRBV5-1; cdr3_aa: CASTVTSGSNEQFF
j_call: TRBJ1-5; v_call: TRBV19; cdr3_aa: CASTVQLRGPQHF
j_call: TRBJ2-1; v_call: TRBV25-1; cdr3_aa: CATSTGTSGSGNEQFF
j_call: TRBJ2-2; v_call: TRBV9; cdr3_aa: CASFPGGTNTGELFF
j_call: TRBJ1-5; v_call: TRBV28; cdr3_aa: CASSLLGQGPNQPQHF
j_call: TRBJ1-2; v_call: TRBV9; cdr3_aa: CASSGGQPSVYGYTF
j_call: TRBJ1-1; v_call: TRBV10-2; cdr3_aa: CASSRSGTIPFRMNTEAFF
j_call: TRBJ1-2; v_call: TRBV7-9; cdr3_aa: CASSPPTRQGNYGYTF
j_call: TRBJ1-1; v_call: TRBV28; cdr3_aa: CASSLSAGGLNTEAFF
j_call: TRBJ1-4; v_call: TRBV7-2; cdr3_aa: CASSLGTGNEKLFF
j_call: TRBJ2-5; v_call: TRBV6-5; cdr3_aa: CASRLGQGATQYF
j_call: TRBJ2-6; v_call: TRBV13; cdr3_aa: CASSFDISGANVLTF
j_call: TRBJ2-7; v_call: TRBV4-3; cdr3_aa: CASSQDLGQGTEQYF
j_call: TRBJ2-2; v_call: TRBV30; cdr3_aa: CASKGTGSVAGELFF
j_call: TRBJ2-7; v_call: TRBV18; cdr3_aa: CASSQTLSGRIDEQYF
j_call: TRBJ2-5; v_call: TRBV28; cdr3_aa: CASSFLLTSGVSETQYF
j_call: TRBJ1-2; v_call: TRBV9; cdr3_aa: CASSGKTGSSRGYTF
j_call: TRBJ1-3; v_call: TRBV11-2; cdr3_aa: CASSPGRASGNTIYF
j_call: TRBJ1-2; v_call: TRBV14; cdr3_aa: CASSPAGGYGYTF
j_call: TRBJ2-7; v_call: TRBV6-5; cdr3_aa: CASSTRQLYEQYF
j_call: TRBJ2-7; v_call: TRBV9; cdr3_aa: CASSVADSGRYEQYF
j_call: TRBJ2-7; v_call: TRBV7-8; cdr3_aa: CASSLTRTPYVEQYF
j_call: TRBJ2-7; v_call: TRBV23-1; cdr3_aa: CATQGVPSYEQYF
j_call: TRBJ2-3; v_call: TRBV14; cdr3_aa: CASSQGGSYGTQYF
j_call: TRBJ1-4; v_call: TRBV6-6; cdr3_aa: CASSYWEGRSEKLFF
j_call: TRBJ1-2; v_call: TRBV4-3; cdr3_aa: CASSPNRDRANYGYTF
j_call: TRBJ1-5; v_call: TRBV15; cdr3_aa: CATSQGEYQPQHF
j_call: TRBJ1-2; v_call: TRBV28; cdr3_aa: CASSNPPRGANGYTF
j_call: TRBJ1-5; v_call: TRBV30; cdr3_aa: CAWETGGNQPQHF
j_call: TRBJ1-2; v_call: TRBV2; cdr3_aa: CASLRGFDYGYTF